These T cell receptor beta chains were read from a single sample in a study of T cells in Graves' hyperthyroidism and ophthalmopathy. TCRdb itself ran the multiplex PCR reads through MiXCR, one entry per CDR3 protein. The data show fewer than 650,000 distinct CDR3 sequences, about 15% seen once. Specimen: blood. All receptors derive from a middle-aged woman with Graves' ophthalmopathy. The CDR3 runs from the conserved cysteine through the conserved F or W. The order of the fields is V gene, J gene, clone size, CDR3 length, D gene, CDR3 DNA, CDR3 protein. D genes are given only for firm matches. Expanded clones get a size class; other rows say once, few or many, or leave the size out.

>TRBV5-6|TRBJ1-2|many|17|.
TGTGCCAGCACTTCTGAACTTCGTGGCAGATCTAACTATGGCTACACCTTC
CASTSELRGRSNYGYTF
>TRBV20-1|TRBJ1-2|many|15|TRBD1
TGCAGTGCTAGACCTCTGACAGGGCCCTCCTATGGCTACACCTTC
CSARPLTGPSYGYTF
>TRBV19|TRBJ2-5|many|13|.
TGTGCCAGTAGAAGGTCGGTTTGGGAGACCCAGTACTTC
CASRRSVWETQYF
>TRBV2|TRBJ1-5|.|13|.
TGTGCCAGCATCCAGGACCTCAGGCAGCCCCAGCATTTT
CASIQDLRQPQHF
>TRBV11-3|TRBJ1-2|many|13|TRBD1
TGTGCCAGCAGCTATCCGACAGGGAATGGCTACACCTTC
CASSYPTGNGYTF
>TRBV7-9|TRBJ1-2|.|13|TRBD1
TGTGCCAGCAGCTTAGAGGGGGCGTGGGGCTACACCTTC
CASSLEGAWGYTF
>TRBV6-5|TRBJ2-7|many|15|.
TGTGCCAGCAGTTACTCGATTTCTGGGACCTACGAGCAGTACTTC
CASSYSISGTYEQYF
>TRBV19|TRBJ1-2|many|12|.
TGTGCCAGTAAGCGGCAATTCTATGGCTACACCTTC
CASKRQFYGYTF
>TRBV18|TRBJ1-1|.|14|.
TGTGCCAGCTCACCCCAGGGGCGGGGAACTGAAGCTTTCTTT
CASSPQGRGTEAFF
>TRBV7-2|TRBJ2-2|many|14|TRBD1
TGTGCCAGCAGCTCACAGGGGGGCACCGGGGAGCTGTTTTTT
CASSSQGGTGELFF
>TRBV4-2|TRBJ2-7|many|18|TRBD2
TGTGCCAGCAGCCAAGAAATCGAAGCGGGAGTTGTCGTCCGCGAGCAGTACTTC
CASSQEIEAGVVVREQYF
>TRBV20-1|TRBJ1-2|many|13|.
TGCAGTGCTAGCCAGGGTGTAGCCTATGGCTACACCTTC
CSASQGVAYGYTF
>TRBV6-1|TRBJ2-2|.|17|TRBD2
TGTGCCAGCAGTAGGACTAGCTCGGGAGTGTACACCGGGGAGCTGTTTTTT
CASSRTSSGVYTGELFF
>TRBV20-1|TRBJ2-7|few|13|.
TGCAGTGCTTGCCGCCTACACTTAGTTGAGCAGTACTTC
CSACRLHLVEQYF
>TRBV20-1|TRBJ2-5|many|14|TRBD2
TGCAGTGCTATTCGCGGGGGGCCCCAAGAGACCCAGTACTTC
CSAIRGGPQETQYF
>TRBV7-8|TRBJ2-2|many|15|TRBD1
TGTGCCAGCAGGGCAATGACAGGGGCCACCGGGGAGCTGTTTTTT
CASRAMTGATGELFF
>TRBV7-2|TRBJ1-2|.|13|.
TGTGCCAGCAGCGAAGACACCCGGAGAGGCTACACCTTC
CASSEDTRRGYTF
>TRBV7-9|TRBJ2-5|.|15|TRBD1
TGTGCCAGCAGCTTAGGGCCGGGACAGGGAGAGACCCAGTACTTC
CASSLGPGQGETQYF